Listed below are T cell receptor beta chains from one sample, sequenced in a study of blood T cell repertoires in COVID-19. Measured with immunoSEQ multiplex PCR; TCRdb has only the in-frame clones, and not every one. The sample contains 300,000 to 400,000 clones, 80% to 90% of which appear only once. Sequences were obtained from PBMCs or T cells enriched from blood (not recorded which). Receptors originate from a young man who had recovered from COVID-19. Both conserved end residues are part of each CDR3. D genes are given only for firm matches. A clone size is listed for some rows: how often the clone was seen (once, few, many), or a class if it is expanded.

v_gene	j_gene	d_gene	abundance	CDR3nt	CDR3aa
TRBV21-1	TRBJ1-2	.	.	TGTGCCAGCAGCAAAGGAGGGCGGGGTAACTATGGCTACACCTTC	CASSKGGRGNYGYTF
TRBV2	TRBJ2-5	.	.	TGTGCCAGCAGGGTATCACTCCCTCAAGAGACCCAGTACTTC	CASRVSLPQETQYF
TRBV29-1	TRBJ1-5	.	.	TGCAGCGTTGGACAGGTAAATCAGCCCCAGCATTTT	CSVGQVNQPQHF
TRBV2	TRBJ1-3	.	.	TGTGCCAGCGACAGGCCTCTCTCTGGAAACACCATATATTTT	CASDRPLSGNTIYF
TRBV6-5	TRBJ1-1	TRBD1	.	TGTGCCAGCAGCGACTGGACAGGGGGCGGCACTGAAGCTTTCTTT	CASSDWTGGGTEAFF
TRBV5-1	TRBJ1-5	TRBD1	.	TGCGCCAGCAGAGAAGGGACAGGGCTCAATCAGCCCCAGCATTTT	CASREGTGLNQPQHF
TRBV15	TRBJ1-5	.	once	TGTGCCACCAGCAGAGATCCCTCCGATCAGCCCCAGCATTTT	CATSRDPSDQPQHF
TRBV7-8	TRBJ1-1	.	.	TGTGCCAGCAGCCCGGGTTTCACTGAAGCTTTCTTT	CASSPGFTEAFF
TRBV5-4	TRBJ1-2	.	.	TGTGCCAGCAGCCTGGAGGCGGTGCTCTCAAGGGGCTATGGCTACACCTTC	CASSLEAVLSRGYGYTF
TRBV28	TRBJ1-5	.	.	TGTGCCAGCAGTCACAATCAGCCCCAGCATTTT	CASSHNQPQHF
TRBV27	TRBJ1-2	.	.	TGTGCCAGCAGTTTACGAAGCGGGGCAAACTATGGCTACACCTTC	CASSLRSGANYGYTF
TRBV19	TRBJ1-1	TRBD1	once	TGTGCCAGTAGTACCGGGACAGAGAACACTGAAGCTTTCTTT	CASSTGTENTEAFF
TRBV4-3	TRBJ2-1	TRBD2	.	TGCGCCAGCAGCCTCCGGACTAGCGGGACTGTAAAGGATGAGCAGTTCTTC	CASSLRTSGTVKDEQFF
TRBV25-1	TRBJ2-2	TRBD2	.	TGTGCCAGCAGTGAAGGGACTACTGGGTATGCCGGGGAGCTGTTTTTT	CASSEGTTGYAGELFF